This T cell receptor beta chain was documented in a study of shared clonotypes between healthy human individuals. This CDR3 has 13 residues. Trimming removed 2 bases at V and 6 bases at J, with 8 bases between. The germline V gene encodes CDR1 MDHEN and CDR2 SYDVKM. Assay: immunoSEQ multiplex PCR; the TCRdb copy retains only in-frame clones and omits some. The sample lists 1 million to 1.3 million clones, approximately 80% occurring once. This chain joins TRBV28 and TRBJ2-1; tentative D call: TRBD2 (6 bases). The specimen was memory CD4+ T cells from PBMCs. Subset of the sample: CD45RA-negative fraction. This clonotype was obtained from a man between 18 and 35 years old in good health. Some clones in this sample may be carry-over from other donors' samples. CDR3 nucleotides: TGTGCCAGCAGTTTAGTCGGGAGCAATGAGCAGTTCTTC. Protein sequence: CASSLVGSNEQFF.